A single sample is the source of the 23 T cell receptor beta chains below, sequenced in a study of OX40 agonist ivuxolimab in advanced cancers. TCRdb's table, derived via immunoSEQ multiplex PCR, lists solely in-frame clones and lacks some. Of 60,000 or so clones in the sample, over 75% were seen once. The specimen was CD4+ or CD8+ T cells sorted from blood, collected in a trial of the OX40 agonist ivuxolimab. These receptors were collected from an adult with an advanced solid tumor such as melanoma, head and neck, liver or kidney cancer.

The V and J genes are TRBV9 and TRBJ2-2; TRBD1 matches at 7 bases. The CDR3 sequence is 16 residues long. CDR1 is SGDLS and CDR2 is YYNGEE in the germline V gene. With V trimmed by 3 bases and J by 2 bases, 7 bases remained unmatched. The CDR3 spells CASSARQGTNTGELFF. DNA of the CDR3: TGTGCCAGCAGCGCGAGACAGGGAACTAACACCGGGGAGCTGTTTTTT.

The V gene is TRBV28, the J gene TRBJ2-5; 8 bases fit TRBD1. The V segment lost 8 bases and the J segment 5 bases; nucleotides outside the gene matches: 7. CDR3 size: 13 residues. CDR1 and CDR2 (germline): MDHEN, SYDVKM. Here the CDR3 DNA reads TGTGCCAGCCGATGGACAGGGATGGAGACCCAGTACTTC. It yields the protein CASRWTGMETQYF.

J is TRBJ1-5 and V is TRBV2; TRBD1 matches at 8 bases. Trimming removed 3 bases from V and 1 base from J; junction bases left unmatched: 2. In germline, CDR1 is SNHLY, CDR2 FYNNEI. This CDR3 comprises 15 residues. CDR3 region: CASSERTGSNQPQHF. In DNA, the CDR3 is TGTGCCAGCAGTGAGCGGACAGGGAGCAATCAGCCCCAGCATTTT.

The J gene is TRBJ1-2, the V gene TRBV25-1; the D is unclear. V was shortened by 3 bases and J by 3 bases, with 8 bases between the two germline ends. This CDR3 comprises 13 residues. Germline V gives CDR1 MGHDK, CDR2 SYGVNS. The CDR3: CASSEVSYYGYTF. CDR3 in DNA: TGTGCCAGCAGTGAGGTGTCGTACTATGGCTACACCTTC.

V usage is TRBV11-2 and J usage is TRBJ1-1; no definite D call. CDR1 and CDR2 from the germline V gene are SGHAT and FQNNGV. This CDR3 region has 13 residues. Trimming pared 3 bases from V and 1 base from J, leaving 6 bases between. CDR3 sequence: CASSFGGNTEAFF. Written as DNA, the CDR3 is TGTGCCAGCAGCTTTGGAGGGAACACTGAAGCTTTCTTT. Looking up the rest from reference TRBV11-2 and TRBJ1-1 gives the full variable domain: EAGVAQSPRYKIIEKRQSVAFWCNPISGHATLYWYQQILGQGPKLLIQFQNNGVVDDSQLPKDRFSAERLKGVDSTLKIQPAKLEDSAVYLCASSFGGNTEAFFGQGTRLTVV.

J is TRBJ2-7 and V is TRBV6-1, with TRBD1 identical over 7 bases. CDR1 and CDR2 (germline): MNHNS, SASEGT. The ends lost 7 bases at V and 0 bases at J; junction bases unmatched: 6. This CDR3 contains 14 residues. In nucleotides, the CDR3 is TGTGCCAGCACCTTCGGGGACAGCTCCTACGAGCAGTACTTC. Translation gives CASTFGDSSYEQYF.

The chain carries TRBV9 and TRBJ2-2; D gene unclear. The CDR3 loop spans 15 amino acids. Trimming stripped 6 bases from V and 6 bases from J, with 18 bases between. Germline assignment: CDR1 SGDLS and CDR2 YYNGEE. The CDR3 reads CASTRTRSLAGELFF. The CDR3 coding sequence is TGTGCCAGCACTCGGACCCGGTCGTTGGCCGGGGAGCTGTTTTTT. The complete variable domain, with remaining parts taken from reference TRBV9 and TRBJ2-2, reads DSGVTQTPKHLITATGQRVTLRCSPRSGDLSVYWYQQSLDQGLQFLIQYYNGEERAKGNILERFSAQQFPDLHSELNLSSLELGDSALYFCASTRTRSLAGELFFGEGSRLTVL.

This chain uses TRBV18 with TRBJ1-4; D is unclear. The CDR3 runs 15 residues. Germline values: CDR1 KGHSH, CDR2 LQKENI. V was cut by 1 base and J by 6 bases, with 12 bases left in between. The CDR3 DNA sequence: TGTGCCAGCTCACCACGAGGCCAGATTGATGAAAAACTGTTTTTT. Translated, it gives CASSPRGQIDEKLFF.

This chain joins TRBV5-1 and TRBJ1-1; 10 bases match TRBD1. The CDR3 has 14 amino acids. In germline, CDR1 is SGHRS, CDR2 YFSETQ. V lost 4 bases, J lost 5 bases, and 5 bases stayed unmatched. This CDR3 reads CASSPGQGGTEAFF. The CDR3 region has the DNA TGCGCCAGCAGCCCCGGACAGGGGGGGACTGAAGCTTTCTTT.

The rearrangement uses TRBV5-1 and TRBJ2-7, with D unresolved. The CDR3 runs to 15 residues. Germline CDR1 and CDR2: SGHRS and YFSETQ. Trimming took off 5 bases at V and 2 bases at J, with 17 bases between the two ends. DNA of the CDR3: TGCGCCAGCAGTCTGCTAGGCGATGGGCCCTACGAGCAGTACTTC. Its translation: CASSLLGDGPYEQYF.

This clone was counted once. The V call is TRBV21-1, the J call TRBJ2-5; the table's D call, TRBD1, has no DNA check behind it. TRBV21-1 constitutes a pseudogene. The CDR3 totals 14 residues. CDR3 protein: CASSKGAHQETQYF. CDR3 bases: TGTGCCAGCAGCAAAGGGGCTCATCAAGAGACCCAGTACTTC.

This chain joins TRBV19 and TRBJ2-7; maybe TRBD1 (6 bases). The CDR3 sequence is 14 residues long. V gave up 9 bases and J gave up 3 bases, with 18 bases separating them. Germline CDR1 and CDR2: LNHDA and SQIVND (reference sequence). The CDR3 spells CASPKGVALYEQYF. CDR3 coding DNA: TGTGCCAGCCCAAAGGGGGTCGCGCTCTACGAGCAGTACTTC.

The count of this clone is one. In DNA form, the CDR3 reads TGTGCCAGTAGCCCACCGGGCCTCAAAAACATTCAGTACTTC. Residues: CASSPPGLKNIQYF. The V and J genes are TRBV19 and TRBJ2-4; D gene uncertain. The CDR3 totals 14 residues. The germline V gene encodes CDR1 LNHDA and CDR2 SQIVND (reference sequence). Between the trimmed V and J ends, which lost 6 bases and 3 bases, there was a span of 12 bases.

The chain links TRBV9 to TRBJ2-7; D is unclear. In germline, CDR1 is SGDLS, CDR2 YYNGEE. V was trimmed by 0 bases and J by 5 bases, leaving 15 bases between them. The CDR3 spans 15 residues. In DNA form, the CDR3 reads TGTGCCAGCAGCGTAGGTCCCGGAGAGATCCACGAGCAGTACTTC. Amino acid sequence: CASSVGPGEIHEQYF.

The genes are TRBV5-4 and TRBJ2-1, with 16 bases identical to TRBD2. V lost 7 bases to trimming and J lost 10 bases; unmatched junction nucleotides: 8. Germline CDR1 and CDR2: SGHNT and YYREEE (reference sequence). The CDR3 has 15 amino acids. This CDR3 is CASPGLAGGPDEQFF. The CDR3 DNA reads TGTGCCAGCCCGGGACTAGCGGGAGGGCCTGACGAGCAGTTCTTC.

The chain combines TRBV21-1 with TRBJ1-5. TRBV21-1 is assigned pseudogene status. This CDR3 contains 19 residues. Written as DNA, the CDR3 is TGTGCCAGCAGCAAAGTATTCCGCCGGGCAGACTATAGCAATCAGCCCCAGCATTTT. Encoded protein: CASSKVFRRADYSNQPQHF.

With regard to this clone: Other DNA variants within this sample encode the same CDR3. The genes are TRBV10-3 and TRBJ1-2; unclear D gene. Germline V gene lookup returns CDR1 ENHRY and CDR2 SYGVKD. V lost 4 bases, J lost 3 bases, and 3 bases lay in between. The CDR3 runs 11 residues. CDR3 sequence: CAISADYGYTF. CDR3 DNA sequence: TGTGCCATCAGTGCAGACTATGGCTACACCTTC.

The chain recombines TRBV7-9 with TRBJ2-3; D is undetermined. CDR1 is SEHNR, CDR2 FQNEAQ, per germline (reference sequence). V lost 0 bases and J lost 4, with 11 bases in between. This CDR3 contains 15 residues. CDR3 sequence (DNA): TGTGCCAGCAGCTTAGCGCCACCCCGGCCAGATACGCAGTATTTT. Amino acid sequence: CASSLAPPRPDTQYF.

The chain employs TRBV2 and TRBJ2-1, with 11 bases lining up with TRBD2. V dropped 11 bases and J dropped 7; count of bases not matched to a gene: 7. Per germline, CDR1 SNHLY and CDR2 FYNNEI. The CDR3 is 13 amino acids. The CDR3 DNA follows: TGTGCCTCCGACCGGACTAGCGGGAATGAGCAGTTCTTC. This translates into CASDRTSGNEQFF.

In nucleotides, the CDR3 is TGTGCCAGCAGTGAATCTCGGGGTAACCGGGAGACCCAGTACTTC. Its translation: CASSESRGNRETQYF. This chain joins TRBV25-1 and TRBJ2-5, with D tentatively TRBD2 (5 bases). Germline lookup yields CDR1 MGHDK and CDR2 SYGVNS. The CDR3 has 15 residues. Trimming cost V 1 base and J 5 bases, with 14 bases left between them.

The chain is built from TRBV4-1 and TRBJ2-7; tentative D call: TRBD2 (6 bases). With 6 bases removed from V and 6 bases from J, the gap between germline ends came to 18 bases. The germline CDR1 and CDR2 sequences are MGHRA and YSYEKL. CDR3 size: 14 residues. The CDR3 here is CASSLIRGSFEQYF. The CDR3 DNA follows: TGCGCCAGCAGTCTAATCCGGGGGTCTTTCGAGCAGTACTTC.

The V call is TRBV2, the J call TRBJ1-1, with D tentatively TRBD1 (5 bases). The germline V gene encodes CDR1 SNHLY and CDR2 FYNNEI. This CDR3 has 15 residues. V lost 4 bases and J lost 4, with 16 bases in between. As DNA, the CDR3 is TGTGCCAGCAGTGCCAGGACGGCTACAGGCACTGAAGCTTTCTTT. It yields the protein CASSARTATGTEAFF. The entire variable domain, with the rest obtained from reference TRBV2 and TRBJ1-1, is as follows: EPEVTQTPSHQVTQMGQEVILRCVPISNHLYFYWYRQILGQKVEFLVSFYNNEISEKSEIFDDQFSVERPDGSNFTLKIRSTKLEDSAMYFCASSARTATGTEAFFGQGTRLTVV.

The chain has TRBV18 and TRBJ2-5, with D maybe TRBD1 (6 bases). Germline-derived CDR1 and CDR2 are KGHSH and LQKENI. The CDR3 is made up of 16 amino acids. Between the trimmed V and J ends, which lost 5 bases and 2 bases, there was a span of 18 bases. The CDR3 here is CASSIPSGHLQETQYF. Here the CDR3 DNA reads TGTGCCAGCTCAATCCCCTCGGGACACCTACAAGAGACCCAGTACTTC.